Listed below are T cell receptor beta chains from one sample, sequenced in a study of shared clonotypes between healthy human individuals. Generated by immunoSEQ multiplex PCR, the TCRdb table keeps only in-frame clones and is missing some. The table has approximately 840,000 clones, 90% to 97% seen once; the top ten hold less than 0.25%. Sequencing input: naive CD8+ T cells sorted from blood. These receptors came from a man younger than 45 in good health. Both conserved end residues are part of each CDR3. A D gene is named only where the DNA matches it firmly. The listing skips clone size in some rows; elsewhere it reads once, few, many or a size class.

J gene: TRBJ2-3
D gene: TRBD2
V gene: TRBV7-9
clone size: once
CDR3 protein: CASSLFVGGLAGSTDTQYF
CDR3 DNA: TGTGCCAGCAGCTTATTCGTGGGTGGCCTAGCGGGAAGCACAGATACGCAGTATTTT

J gene: TRBJ2-7
D gene: TRBD2
V gene: TRBV5-4
clone size: -
CDR3 protein: CASSLGETSAIYEQYF
CDR3 DNA: TGTGCCAGCAGCTTGGGCGAGACTAGCGCGATCTACGAGCAGTACTTC

J gene: TRBJ2-5
D gene: TRBD1
V gene: TRBV7-2
clone size: -
CDR3 protein: CASSTRTGAEWETQYF
CDR3 DNA: TGTGCCAGCAGCACCCGGACAGGGGCCGAGTGGGAGACCCAGTACTTC

J gene: TRBJ2-1
D gene: TRBD2
V gene: TRBV9
clone size: -
CDR3 protein: CASSGGRTSGSYNEQFF
CDR3 DNA: TGTGCCAGCAGCGGGGGCAGGACTAGCGGCTCCTACAATGAGCAGTTCTTC

J gene: TRBJ1-1
D gene: -
V gene: TRBV7-6
clone size: -
CDR3 protein: CASSAGVRGDPTEAFF
CDR3 DNA: TGTGCCAGCAGCGCAGGAGTTCGCGGGGACCCCACTGAAGCTTTCTTT

J gene: TRBJ2-7
D gene: TRBD1
V gene: TRBV15
clone size: -
CDR3 protein: CATRDRGEVEQYF
CDR3 DNA: TGTGCCACCAGGGACAGGGGTGAGGTCGAGCAGTACTTC

J gene: TRBJ2-3
D gene: TRBD1
V gene: TRBV5-4
clone size: -
CDR3 protein: CASSRQGHPDTQYF
CDR3 DNA: TGTGCCAGCAGCCGACAGGGCCACCCAGATACGCAGTATTTT

J gene: TRBJ2-1
D gene: -
V gene: TRBV6-6
clone size: -
CDR3 protein: CASRLQPQVDNEQFF
CDR3 DNA: TGTGCCAGCAGACTACAGCCTCAGGTGGACAATGAGCAGTTCTTC

J gene: TRBJ2-7
D gene: TRBD1
V gene: TRBV7-9
clone size: -
CDR3 protein: CASSLGTGATYEQYF
CDR3 DNA: TGTGCCAGCAGCTTAGGGACAGGGGCGACCTACGAGCAGTACTTC

J gene: TRBJ2-5
D gene: -
V gene: TRBV11-2
clone size: -
CDR3 protein: CASSVYQETQYF
CDR3 DNA: TGTGCCAGCAGCGTGTACCAAGAGACCCAGTACTTC

J gene: TRBJ1-4
D gene: TRBD1
V gene: TRBV7-6
clone size: -
CDR3 protein: CASSFKAGTGGPLFF
CDR3 DNA: TGTGCCAGCAGCTTTAAGGCCGGGACAGGGGGCCCACTGTTTTTT

J gene: TRBJ2-1
D gene: TRBD2
V gene: TRBV5-1
clone size: -
CDR3 protein: CASSLGERAGGLIYEQFF
CDR3 DNA: TGCGCCAGCAGCTTGGGGGAAAGAGCGGGAGGGCTTATCTATGAGCAGTTCTTC

J gene: TRBJ1-2
D gene: -
V gene: TRBV29-1
clone size: -
CDR3 protein: CSVFQGSTRGYTF
CDR3 DNA: TGCAGCGTTTTTCAGGGATCGACTCGGGGCTACACCTTC

J gene: TRBJ2-3
D gene: TRBD1
V gene: TRBV12-5
clone size: -
CDR3 protein: CASGLAPGRGTGDTDTQYF
CDR3 DNA: TGTGCTAGTGGTTTGGCCCCAGGTCGAGGGACAGGGGACACAGATACGCAGTATTTT

J gene: TRBJ2-7
D gene: -
V gene: TRBV27
clone size: -
CDR3 protein: CASSLGRNSYEQYF
CDR3 DNA: TGTGCCAGCAGTTTAGGACGGAACTCCTACGAGCAGTACTTC

J gene: TRBJ2-7
D gene: TRBD1
V gene: TRBV23-1
clone size: once
CDR3 protein: CASSQQGACYEQYF
CDR3 DNA: TGCGCCAGCAGTCAACAGGGGGCTTGCTACGAGCAGTACTTC

J gene: TRBJ2-1
D gene: -
V gene: TRBV7-2
clone size: -
CDR3 protein: CASSWDGTTANEQFF
CDR3 DNA: TGTGCCAGCAGCTGGGATGGAACGACCGCAAATGAGCAGTTCTTC